This section outlines one TCR beta chain sequence together with its context. Germline CDR1 reads MRHNA; CDR2 reads SNTAGT. V was cut by 6 bases and J by 3 bases, with 18 bases left in between. The CDR3 totals 15 residues. The sample is drawn from a study of CD8+ T cells in alopecia areata. The treatment: oral pan-JAK inhibitor, 5-10 mg twice daily. TCR sequencing used cDNA made by reverse transcription of extracted RNA. Sequencing was performed with immunoSEQ multiplex PCR; in TCRdb, only in-frame clones are kept and a portion is missing. Counted here are under 150,000 clones, roughly 82% occurring once; the ten biggest clones make up roughly 25%.

Sample: CD8+ T cells sorted from blood, taken at week 4, from a patient treated with tofacitinib. The rearrangement uses TRBV6-4 and TRBJ2-7; a possible D gene is TRBD1 (6 bases). The TCR comes from a human donor with alopecia areata. In DNA form, the CDR3 reads TGTGCCAGCAGCCCTACACCACAGGGCCTCTACGAGCAGTACTTC. Its translation: CASSPTPQGLYEQYF.